This T cell receptor (beta chain) derives from a study of OX40 agonist ivuxolimab in advanced cancers. General notes on the study: Ivuxolimab, which targeted the costimulatory receptor OX40 (CD134), was an agonistic, fully human IgG2 monoclonal antibody. Of the approximately 54 patients in dose escalation, some 20 had hepatocellular carcinoma, around 15 had melanoma, 9 had renal cell carcinoma and 9 had head and neck cancer. Patients were allowed to have had prior anti-PD-1, anti-PD-L1 or anti-CTLA-4 therapy, and approximately 40% of the dose-escalation patients had been treated with checkpoint inhibitors. Intravenous ivuxolimab was administered to patients every 2 weeks at six dose levels: 0.01, 0.1, 0.3, 1.5, 3 and 10 mg/kg. Partial responses were achieved by three dose-escalation patients, of whom one had hepatocellular carcinoma and two had cutaneous melanoma. A male proportion of 70% to 90% and a mean age of around 60 years, ranging from about 23 to 79, were recorded for the dose-escalation cohort. The purpose of peripheral TCRbeta sequencing was to test whether ivuxolimab changed TCR sequence diversity and led to clonal T-cell expansion. The paper covers the monotherapy dose-escalation part of the phase I ivuxolimab trial, which included N = 52 patients. Broader findings and caveats from the paper: After ivuxolimab, expanded clones were on average more numerous among CD8+ T cells than among CD4+ T cells. The antigen specificity of the peripheral T cells that underwent clonal expansion was not determined. At doses from 0.1 to 3.0 mg/kg, clonal expansion was seen in both CD4+ and CD8+ blood T cells between baseline and week 6. In partial responders in the 0.1-3.0 mg/kg groups, normalized peripheral clonal expansion was found to be among the lowest, especially among CD8+ T cells. Low levels of normalized T-cell clonal expansion were also shown by some nonresponding patients.

Details on this clone: Its antigen is unknown. One base away there is no much larger clone; base qualities are not given.

For sequencing of the TCRbeta CDR3 region, genomic DNA was extracted from the sorted cells. TCRbeta CDR3 regions were sequenced using the immunoSEQ Assay. TCRdb carries this immuneACCESS record with in-frame sequences only. Its versions omit some clonotypes, under half of them owing to an unresolved V gene in the studies checked, with the rest unexplained. Recorded for this sample are about 88,000 clones; 85% to 90% of them occurred a single time. Clones ranked in the top ten supply 1.5% to 2% of the sample. A distance of 14 bases separates the germline ends of V and J, which lose 1 base and 7 bases respectively. CDR1 and CDR2 (SQVTM, ANQGSEA) derive from the germline V gene. The CDR3 goes from the cysteine to the phenylalanine over 13 residues. Only the CDR3 part of the read is kept: 39 bases, read in frame from the first base. The trial excluded patients who had a history of autoimmune disease or were on systemic immunosuppression. In every dose cohort, peripheral blood was drawn for TCR sequencing at baseline, cycle 4 day 1, and cycle 7 day 1. Samples came from an open-label, multicenter, first-in-human phase I dose-escalation trial of ivuxolimab. Adults with locally advanced or metastatic melanoma, renal cell carcinoma, hepatocellular carcinoma or head and neck squamous cell carcinoma were enrolled in the trial. CD4+ and CD8+ T cells were sorted separately from peripheral blood before TCR sequencing.

Source: CD4+ or CD8+ T cells sorted from blood, taken in a trial of the OX40 agonist ivuxolimab. The V and J genes are TRBV29-1 and TRBJ2-7; a tentative D match to TRBD2 spans 6 bases. The sequence was collected from an adult with an advanced solid tumor such as melanoma, head and neck, liver or kidney cancer. The DNA sequence is TGCAGCGTTGAAGCGGCGGGCCGGGGGGAGCAGTACTTC. Translated, this gives CSVEAAGRGEQYF.